Listed here are 15 T cell receptor beta chains from one sample, sequenced in a study of memory CD4+ T cells and cytomegalovirus serostatus (dated by TCRdb to about 2019). Library preparation used the immunoSEQ multiplex PCR assay. TCRdb re-hosts the immuneACCESS table, in-frame sequences only. Its copies lack some clones; in the studies checked, an unresolved V gene accounts for under half of them, and the cause for the rest is not known. The sample contains about 39,000 clones, roughly 80% of them found a single time. Approximately 0.78% of the sample belongs to the ten largest clones. Single viable CD3+CD4+CD8-CD45RO+ cells were sorted as memory CD4+ T cells on a FACSAria II. The sequencing input was memory CD4+ T cells from blood. All receptors derive from an adult in good health and CMV-seronegative.

The rearrangement uses TRBV5-1 and TRBJ1-2; D is uncertain. This CDR3 has 17 amino acids. Germline CDR1 reads SGHRS; CDR2 reads YFSETQ. V was clipped by 0 bases and J by 0 bases, with 15 bases between them. The CDR3 here is CASSLGASSVTNYGYTF. The CDR3 coding sequence is TGCGCCAGCAGCTTGGGGGCCAGCTCTGTAACTAACTATGGCTACACCTTC.

This clone was detected only a few times. V is TRBV25-1 and J is TRBJ1-6, with unresolved D. The germline V gene has CDR1 MGHDK and CDR2 SYGVNS. There are 12 residues in the CDR3. V lost 4 bases, J lost 9 bases, and 7 bases lay in between. The CDR3 DNA reads as TGTGCCAGCAGTGGTACAGCTTCACCCCTCCACTTT. This sequence encodes CASSGTASPLHF.

This chain joins TRBV11-2 and TRBJ2-5; D is ambiguous. Trimming cost V 6 bases and J 1 base, with 9 bases left between them. Looked up from germline, CDR1 is SGHAT and CDR2 is FQNNGV. The CDR3 extends over 13 amino acids. In nucleotides, the CDR3 is TGTGCCAGCAGGCTCCAGGCCCAAGAGACCCAGTACTTC. Translated: CASRLQAQETQYF.

This clone was counted between two and nine times. The gene calls are TRBV2 and TRBJ1-1; 7 bases map to TRBD1. The CDR3 sequence is 13 residues long. Germline CDR1 reads SNHLY; CDR2 reads FYNNEI. V shed 4 bases, J shed 2 bases, and the junction held 1 base outside the gene matches. CDR3 in DNA: TGTGCCAGCAGTGGACAGGGAAACACTGAAGCTTTCTTT. This gives the protein CASSGQGNTEAFF.

In DNA form, the CDR3 reads TGTGCCAGCAGTGATGCATATACGCAGTATTTT. Protein: CASSDAYTQYF. J is TRBJ2-3 and V is TRBV2; no clear D. Trimming stripped 3 bases from V and 7 bases from J, with 5 bases between. Per the germline V gene, CDR1 is SNHLY and CDR2 is FYNNEI. There are 11 residues in the CDR3.

J is TRBJ1-1 and V is TRBV30; D ambiguous. Germline CDR1 reads GTSNPN; CDR2 reads SVGIG (reference sequence). V dropped 3 bases and J dropped 3 bases, with 11 bases sitting between them. The CDR3 is 13 amino acids. DNA for the CDR3: TGTGCCTGGAGGTACGACCGGTACACTGAAGCTTTCTTT. Its translation: CAWRYDRYTEAFF.

This sequence joins TRBV7-9 and TRBJ2-5; D might be TRBD1 or TRBD2, each matching 7 bases. Trimming stripped 6 bases from V and 3 bases from J, with 20 bases between. CDR3 length: 16 residues. CDR1 SEHNR and CDR2 FQNEAQ come from the germline V gene (reference sequence). The CDR3 loop is CASSYGKTGREETQYF. Written as DNA, the CDR3 is TGTGCCAGCAGTTATGGGAAGACAGGGAGGGAAGAGACCCAGTACTTC.

The gene calls are TRBV19 and TRBJ1-6; tentatively, D is TRBD1 (5 bases). Trimming removed 7 bases from V and 5 bases from J, with 18 bases in between. Germline V gene lookup returns CDR1 LNHDA and CDR2 SQIVND (reference sequence). This CDR3 comprises 16 residues. The CDR3, as DNA: TGTGCCAGTAAGGACCCGGGGGTTTCCCATAATTCACCCCTCCACTTT. Its translation: CASKDPGVSHNSPLHF.

The chain has TRBV18 and TRBJ2-3; D not resolved. Germline-derived CDR1 and CDR2 are KGHSH and LQKENI. Trimming removed 3 bases from V and 4 bases from J, with 11 bases in between. This CDR3 contains 14 residues. CDR3 in amino acids: CASSPGIDADTQYF. CDR3 DNA sequence: TGTGCCAGCTCACCGGGAATAGATGCAGATACGCAGTATTTT.

This clone occurred a few times. The chain's CDR3 is CAWSGQGANTF. Here the CDR3 DNA reads TGTGCCTGGAGTGGACAGGGGGCCAATACCTTC. This chain connects TRBV30 to TRBJ1-2; 10 bases align to TRBD1. V gave up 1 base and J gave up 14 bases; unmatched junction bases: 4. This CDR3 spans 11 amino acids. Germline assignment: CDR1 GTSNPN and CDR2 SVGIG (reference sequence).

The J gene is TRBJ1-5, the V gene TRBV15; no firm D call. Trimming took off 0 bases at V and 4 bases at J, with 7 bases between the two ends. Germline CDR1 and CDR2: LNHNV and YYDKDF (reference sequence). The CDR3 has 14 amino acids. The CDR3: CATSRDPENQPQHF. The CDR3 DNA reads TGTGCCACCAGCAGAGACCCTGAAAATCAGCCCCAGCATTTT.

Here the CDR3 DNA reads TGTGCCAGTAGTTTTGAGGCAACTAATGAAAAACTGTTTTTT. This encodes CASSFEATNEKLFF. The chain couples TRBV19 to TRBJ1-4; D remains unclear. Germline V gene sequence: CDR1 LNHDA, CDR2 SQIVND (reference sequence). V shed 5 bases and J shed 0 bases, with 7 bases lying between them. The CDR3 runs 14 residues. The full variable domain, rest sourced from reference TRBV19 and TRBJ1-4, is DGGITQSPKYLFRKEGQNVTLSCEQNLNHDAMYWYRQDPGQGLRLIYYSQIVNDFQKGDIAEGYSVSREKKESFPLTVTSAQKNPTAFYLCASSFEATNEKLFFGSGTQLSVL.

The chain uses TRBV7-6 and TRBJ2-5; D remains ambiguous. CDR1 and CDR2 (germline): SGHVS, FNYEAQ. The length of the CDR3 is 14 residues. Trimming took 6 bases from V and 3 from J, leaving 14 bases between them. The CDR3, as DNA: TGTGCCAGCAGTACAAACACAGCGAAAGAGACCCAGTACTTC. Translating gives CASSTNTAKETQYF.

This sequence joins TRBV29-1 and TRBJ1-5; D might be TRBD1 (6 bases). V was trimmed by 4 bases and J by 1 base, leaving 8 bases between them. This CDR3 contains 13 residues. Germline V lookup: CDR1 SQVTM, CDR2 ANQGSEA. In DNA form, the CDR3 reads TGCAGCGTTGGAGGGGGGAGCAATCAGCCCCAGCATTTT. It is translated as CSVGGGSNQPQHF. Full variable domain (rest looked up from reference TRBV29-1 and TRBJ1-5): SAVISQKPSRDICQRGTSLTIQCQVDSQVTMMFWYRQQPGQSLTLIATANQGSEATYESGFVIDKFPISRPNLTFSTLTVSNMSPEDSSIYLCSVGGGSNQPQHFGDGTRLSIL.

The V gene is TRBV5-4, the J gene TRBJ1-1; perhaps TRBD1 as D (6 bases). The ends were cut back, 4 bases at V and 1 base at J, with 8 bases in the middle. The CDR3 runs 13 residues. CDR1 SGHNT and CDR2 YYREEE come from the germline V gene (reference sequence). CDR3 DNA sequence: TGTGCCAGCAGCCTGGACAGGAACACTGAAGCTTTCTTT. Translation gives CASSLDRNTEAFF.